Listed here are 17 T cell receptor beta chains from one sample, sequenced in a study of vaccination and CD4 T cells after COVID-19. For these TCRs, the target antigens are not known. Cultured CD4+ T cell DNA underwent sequencing with the Oncomine TCR Beta short-read assay. In TCRdb, the PCR reads were re-called with MiXCR into one record per CDR3 protein. This table has approximately 7,000 distinct CDR3 sequences, approximately 40% appearing once. Treatment noted: approximately 11-day PBMC culture with coronavirus spike peptide pools or control peptides (ViraFEST assay). The unexposed donor gave CD4+ T cells before the COVID-19 pandemic (2011-2018). Sequencing used CD4+ T cells from blood, cultured in vitro. Every receptor here comes from a human donor in good health.

This chain connects TRBV2 to TRBJ2-2; D is uncertain. Germline lookup yields CDR1 SNHLY and CDR2 FYNNEI. V lost 5 bases and J 7 bases, leaving 17 bases between the germline ends. There are 15 residues in the CDR3. This CDR3 reads CASSSPTGVDGELFF. CDR3 in DNA: TGTGCCAGCAGTTCCCCGACCGGAGTTGACGGGGAGCTGTTTTTT.

The chain couples TRBV19 to TRBJ1-5, with TRBD1 as a possible D gene (6 bases). The CDR3 contains 13 residues. Trimming stripped 9 bases from V and 3 bases from J, with 12 bases between. Germline V CDR1 and CDR2: LNHDA, SQIVND (reference sequence). CDR3 DNA: TGTGCCAGCACAGGGTCGAACAATCAGCCCCAGCATTTT. Amino acid sequence: CASTGSNNQPQHF.

This clonotype has a handful of counts. The chain uses TRBV7-8 and TRBJ2-2; D may be TRBD1 (5 bases). This CDR3 region has 13 residues. Deletions cut 11 bases from V and 0 bases from J, with 10 bases between. Germline V CDR1 and CDR2: SGHVS, FQNEAQ. In DNA, the CDR3 is TGTGCCCATACGGACACGAACACCGGGGAGCTGTTTTTT. Translated: CAHTDTNTGELFF.

V usage is TRBV20-1 and J usage is TRBJ1-6; D may be TRBD1 (5 bases). Germline V lookup: CDR1 DFQATT, CDR2 SNEGSKA (reference sequence). CDR3 length: 15 amino acids. The V and J ends lost 4 bases and 0 bases respectively, with 10 bases between them. The CDR3 is CSAKPGSSYNSPLHF. In DNA, the CDR3 is TGCAGTGCTAAGCCAGGGAGCTCCTATAATTCACCCCTCCACTTT.

The chain couples TRBV2 to TRBJ2-2, with D uncertain. Trimming shortened V by 4 bases and J by 0 bases, and 9 bases separated the two germline ends. CDR3 length equals 15 residues. From germline, CDR1 is SNHLY and CDR2 FYNNEI. The CDR3 region is CASSVEAPNTGELFF. CDR3 bases: TGTGCCAGCAGTGTTGAAGCGCCGAACACCGGGGAGCTGTTTTTT.

The chain combines TRBV6-1 with TRBJ2-1; D ambiguous. The CDR3 totals 14 residues. With 11 bases removed from V and 4 bases from J, the gap between germline ends came to 18 bases. Germline V gene lookup returns CDR1 MNHNS and CDR2 SASEGT. DNA for the CDR3: TGTGCCGGCGACCGTAACCAACCTTACAATGAGCAGTTCTTC. Protein: CAGDRNQPYNEQFF.

The V gene is TRBV20-1, the J gene TRBJ2-1; D is undetermined. V was pared by 2 bases and J by 4 bases, with 9 bases between. The CDR3 length is 13 residues. Germline V gene sequence: CDR1 DFQATT, CDR2 SNEGSKA (reference sequence). This CDR3 reads CSARRAAYNEQFF. In DNA, the CDR3 is TGCAGTGCTAGACGGGCAGCGTACAATGAGCAGTTCTTC.

This chain links TRBV18 with TRBJ1-2, with TRBD1 identical over 8 bases. Trimming took 6 bases from V and 8 from J; bases not matched to a gene: 17. CDR3 length: 16 residues. Germline V CDR1 and CDR2: KGHSH, LQKENI. CDR3 coding DNA: TGTGCCAGCTCCCCAAATGGACAGGGCTCTTCTGAAGGCTACACCTTC. It codes for CASSPNGQGSSEGYTF.

This clonotype has a handful of counts. V and J are TRBV6-1 and TRBJ2-2, with 7 bases aligning to TRBD2. The CDR3 totals 14 residues. The germline V gene encodes CDR1 MNHNS and CDR2 SASEGT. V dropped 8 bases and J dropped 5; count of bases not matched to a gene: 8. CDR3 in amino acids: CASSETSITGELFF. In nucleotides, the CDR3 is TGTGCCAGCTCGGAGACTAGCATTACCGGGGAGCTGTTTTTT.

The rearrangement links TRBV5-1 to TRBJ2-5; D is uncertain. Per the germline V gene, CDR1 is SGHRS and CDR2 is YFSETQ. The CDR3 consists of 12 residues. Trimming cost V 0 bases and J 5 bases, with 5 bases left between them. The chain's CDR3 is CASSLEEETQYF. DNA of the CDR3: TGCGCCAGCAGCTTGGAGGAGGAGACCCAGTACTTC.

This clonotype appeared once. The chain recombines TRBV6-1 with TRBJ2-3; tentative D call: TRBD1 (5 bases). Germline CDR1 and CDR2: MNHNS and SASEGT. The CDR3 runs 13 residues. V lost 10 bases and J 3 bases, leaving 14 bases between the germline ends. The CDR3: CAIVDTATDTQYF. Here the CDR3 DNA reads TGTGCCATCGTGGACACCGCGACAGATACGCAGTATTTT.

This rearrangement joins TRBV7-9 to TRBJ1-1; 7 positions agree with TRBD1. Trimming took 1 base from V and 11 from J; bases not matched to a gene: 10. The CDR3 spans 14 residues. CDR1 SEHNR and CDR2 FQNEAQ come from the germline V gene (reference sequence). The CDR3 loop is CASSLGDSSSTAFF. The DNA for the CDR3 is TGTGCCAGCAGCTTAGGGGACAGCTCTTCTACGGCTTTCTTT.

CDR3 residues: CADFEGRGYYYYEQYF. For the CDR3, the DNA is TGTGCCGATTTTGAGGGCCGGGGATACTACTACTACGAGCAGTACTTC. V gene TRBV6-1 combines with J gene TRBJ2-7; a possible D gene is TRBD2 (5 bases). Germline CDR1 reads MNHNS; CDR2 reads SASEGT. The CDR3 is made up of 16 amino acids. Trimming left V 11 bases short and J 3 bases short, with 26 bases between.

This clonotype was detected only a few times. The chain couples TRBV2 to TRBJ1-2, with TRBD1 as a possible D gene (5 bases). V was trimmed by 6 bases and J by 8 bases, leaving 16 bases between them. Germline V gene sequence: CDR1 SNHLY, CDR2 FYNNEI. The CDR3 is 13 amino acids. CDR3 amino acids: CASRDTGLLGYTF. The CDR3 nucleotides read TGTGCCAGCAGAGATACGGGACTGCTAGGCTACACCTTC.

This clonotype was found a few times. This sequence joins TRBV12-3 or TRBV12-4 and TRBJ1-6, with a tentative D call TRBD1 (5 bases). V was clipped by 6 bases and J by 5 bases, with 8 bases between them. This CDR3 region has 13 residues. The CDR3 nucleotides are TGTGCCAGCAGGACAGTAGATAATTCACCCCTCCACTTT. Its protein is CASRTVDNSPLHF.

This clonotype turned up a few times. V gene TRBV6-1 combines with J gene TRBJ2-5; TRBD1 agrees at 7 bases. The V gene's germline CDR1 is MNHNS and CDR2 SASEGT. Germline trimming cut 6 bases from V and 3 bases from J; bases unmatched to any gene: 28. CDR3 length equals 21 residues. This CDR3 is CASRAGTVGLVAWPREETQYF. The DNA for the CDR3 is TGTGCCAGCAGAGCCGGGACAGTTGGGTTGGTGGCCTGGCCCCGGGAAGAGACCCAGTACTTC.

This clonotype occurred a few times. The junction differs from germline at one of its ends, possibly a read error. The chain links TRBV27 to TRBJ1-2; maybe TRBD1 (5 bases). CDR3 length equals 13 residues. CDR1 MNHEY and CDR2 SMNVEV come from the germline V gene (reference sequence). In DNA, the CDR3 is TGTGCCAGCAGCCCGACAGTTACTATGGCTAAGTCCTTC. Residues: CASSPTVTMAKSF.